What follows are 29 T cell receptor beta chains derived from one specimen sequenced in a study of identical twins. TCRdb re-called the 5' RACE reads through MiXCR, storing one row per CDR3 protein. The top ten clones hold more than 4% of a sample with some 690,000 distinct CDR3 sequences, 21% of them seen once. The sample also formed part of further work on T cells expressing NK-cell markers.

The sample comprised PBMCs. These receptors all come from a woman younger than 35 in good health.

V and J are TRBV12-3 or TRBV12-4 and TRBJ2-1; tentatively, D is TRBD2 (6 bases). Deletions cut 5 bases from V and 12 bases from J, with 29 bases between. CDR3 length: 17 amino acids. The CDR3 protein is CASSASRGGDNPFGQFF. The DNA for the CDR3 is TGTGCCAGCAGTGCCTCGAGGGGCGGGGATAACCCTTTTGGGCAGTTCTTC.

The rearrangement links TRBV12-5 to TRBJ2-5; the D is unclear. The CDR3 loop spans 11 amino acids. Germline V lookup: CDR1 LGHNT, CDR2 FRNRAP. V was clipped by 3 bases and J by 5 bases, with 4 bases between them. The CDR3 sequence is CASGFGETQYF. The DNA of the CDR3 is TGTGCTAGTGGTTTCGGGGAGACCCAGTACTTC.

V usage is TRBV6-5 and J usage is TRBJ1-5; D is unclear. CDR1 is MNHEY, CDR2 SVGAGI, per germline. This CDR3 comprises 12 residues. Between the trimmed V and J ends, which lost 8 bases and 9 bases, there was a span of 14 bases. The DNA for the CDR3 is TGTGCCAGCGGACGCGGGGAGTGGCCCCAGCATTTT. Protein product: CASGRGEWPQHF.

In its sample, this clonotype was seen a few times. J is TRBJ1-1 and V is TRBV5-1; 7 bases align to TRBD1. The V gene end was trimmed by 4 bases and the J gene end by 7 bases; junction bases not matched to a gene: 7. CDR1 and CDR2 (germline): SGHRS, YFSETQ. The CDR3 runs 13 residues. The CDR3 bases are TGCGCCAGCAGCCTGGTCCGGGACAGTGAAGCTTTCTTT. This codes for CASSLVRDSEAFF.

The chain combines TRBV29-1 with TRBJ2-1, with a possible D match to TRBD2 (6 bases). The CDR3 is made up of 18 amino acids. CDR1 is SQVTM and CDR2 is ANQGSEA in the germline V gene. Trimming shortened V by 6 bases and J by 0 bases, and 24 bases separated the two germline ends. In DNA form, the CDR3 reads TGCAGCGTCCACCGAACCTACCGGGACTCCTTCTCCTACAATGAGCAGTTCTTC. Its translation is CSVHRTYRDSFSYNEQFF.

This clonotype turned up a few times. The chain recombines TRBV29-1 with TRBJ2-2, with TRBD1 as a possible D gene (5 bases). The CDR3 covers 14 residues. Germline CDR1 SQVTM, CDR2 ANQGSEA. V was pared by 4 bases and J by 1 base, with 10 bases between. CDR3 coding DNA: TGCAGCGTTGTAGGGGCGAGGAACACCGGGGAGCTGTTTTTT. It encodes CSVVGARNTGELFF.

This sequence joins TRBV5-6 and TRBJ2-1; the match to TRBD1 covers 8 bases. The CDR3 totals 13 residues. With V trimmed by 4 bases and J by 12 bases, 9 bases remained unmatched. The germline V gene has CDR1 SGHDT and CDR2 YYEEEE. The CDR3 region has the DNA TGTGCCAGCAGCAGGAGCGACAGGGGTGGGCAGTTCTTC. Amino acids: CASSRSDRGGQFF.

The genes are TRBV6-1 and TRBJ2-1; TRBD2 agrees at 13 bases. The junction had 6 bases not matched to a gene; V was cut back by 2 bases and J by 5 bases. This CDR3 has 17 amino acids. Germline V gives CDR1 MNHNS, CDR2 SASEGT. The CDR3 loop reads CASSEISGLAGHNEQFF. The CDR3 DNA follows: TGTGCCAGCAGTGAAATTTCGGGACTAGCGGGACACAATGAGCAGTTCTTC.

This chain links TRBV20-1 with TRBJ2-1; 12 bases are shared with TRBD2. Germline CDR1 reads DFQATT; CDR2 reads SNEGSKA (reference sequence). The CDR3 loop spans 16 amino acids. The ends lost 3 bases at V and 6 bases at J; junction bases unmatched: 9. The CDR3 DNA reads as TGCAGTGCTAGGCGGCTAGCGGGAGGGGGTCGCAATGAGCAGTTCTTC. This encodes CSARRLAGGGRNEQFF.

In its sample, this clonotype was seen many times. The chain recombines TRBV20-1 with TRBJ1-4; maybe TRBD1 (6 bases). Per germline, CDR1 DFQATT and CDR2 SNEGSKA (reference sequence). V shed 1 base and J shed 5 bases, with 14 bases lying between them. The CDR3 spans 15 residues. The CDR3: CSARGPGAPNEKLFF. The CDR3 DNA reads TGCAGTGCTAGAGGGCCGGGGGCGCCGAATGAAAAACTGTTTTTT.

The chain couples TRBV20-1 to TRBJ1-1; weak D call: TRBD1 (5 bases). CDR3 length equals 14 residues. Between the trimmed V and J ends, which lost 3 bases and 3 bases, there was a span of 14 bases. Germline assignment: CDR1 DFQATT and CDR2 SNEGSKA (reference sequence). The CDR3 loop reads CSASSQGWYTEAFF. As DNA, the CDR3 is TGCAGTGCTAGTTCTCAGGGTTGGTACACTGAAGCTTTCTTT.

The genes are TRBV7-2 and TRBJ2-5, with D unresolved. CDR1 SGHTA and CDR2 FQGNSA come from the germline V gene. CDR3 length: 14 amino acids. Trimming took off 2 bases at V and 5 bases at J, with 12 bases between the two ends. The CDR3 DNA reads as TGTGCCAGCAGCTTATGGGAATCCATGGAGACCCAGTACTTC. Amino acid sequence: CASSLWESMETQYF.

In its sample, this clonotype was seen a few times. The chain is built from TRBV12-3 or TRBV12-4 and TRBJ1-2, with D tentatively TRBD1 (6 bases). The CDR3 runs 13 residues. V was pared by 8 bases and J by 4 bases, with 14 bases between. Here the CDR3 DNA reads TGTGCCAGCGGCTACAGGGTCTTCTATGGCTACACCTTC. Protein: CASGYRVFYGYTF.

This clonotype was counted between two and nine times. The chain combines TRBV12-3 or TRBV12-4 with TRBJ1-2, with 10 bases fitting TRBD1. The V and J ends lost 7 bases and 8 bases, in that order; junction bases with no gene match: 19. This CDR3 is built from 17 residues. CDR3 DNA sequence: TGTGCCAGCATGAATGAATTCGGGACAGGGGTTTTTCGGGGCTACACCTTC. Translation: CASMNEFGTGVFRGYTF.

This chain connects TRBV6-1 to TRBJ2-5; maybe TRBD2 (7 bases). Germline V gene data show CDR1 as MNHNS and CDR2 as SASEGT. The ends were cut back, 5 bases at V and 4 bases at J, with 20 bases in the middle. The CDR3 consists of 16 residues. CDR3 amino acids: CASSRRAGASRETQYF. The DNA for the CDR3 is TGTGCCAGCAGTCGACGGGCGGGGGCCTCGAGAGAGACCCAGTACTTC.

This clonotype was seen at least ten times. J is TRBJ1-2 and V is TRBV12-3 or TRBV12-4; possible D gene TRBD1, 5 bases. The CDR3 is made up of 13 amino acids. Between the trimmed V and J ends, which lost 4 bases and 8 bases, there was a span of 14 bases. CDR3 sequence reads: CASSSLGRGGYTF. CDR3 sequence (DNA): TGTGCCAGCAGTTCCCTAGGGAGGGGCGGCTACACCTTC.

This clonotype was found a few times. This chain links TRBV12-3 or TRBV12-4 with TRBJ2-7; D uncertain. The CDR3 has 12 residues. V was shortened by 6 bases and J by 9 bases, with 15 bases between the two germline ends. The CDR3 DNA reads as TGTGCCAGCAGCGATACGAGTGTATGGCAGTACTTC. The encoded protein is CASSDTSVWQYF.

Only a few counts were recorded for this clonotype. The chain combines TRBV20-1 with TRBJ2-1; D uncertain. The CDR3 covers 14 residues. V lost 4 bases, J lost 7 bases, and 17 bases lay in between. Germline CDR1 and CDR2: DFQATT and SNEGSKA (reference sequence). The CDR3 DNA reads TGCAGTGCTAACGACGGTGCCGTAAATAATGAGCAGTTCTTC. This translates into CSANDGAVNNEQFF.

This clonotype was recorded a few times. CDR3 sequence reads: CASSPGLAGYYNEQFF. In DNA, the CDR3 is TGTGCCAGCAGCCCGGGACTAGCGGGATACTACAATGAGCAGTTCTTC. This sequence joins TRBV9 and TRBJ2-1; TRBD2 matches 13 bases. CDR1 is SGDLS, CDR2 YYNGEE, per germline. The CDR3 loop spans 16 amino acids. The junction had 4 bases not matched to a gene; V was cut back by 4 bases and J by 3 bases. The full variable domain, rest sourced from reference TRBV9 and TRBJ2-1, is DSGVTQTPKHLITATGQRVTLRCSPRSGDLSVYWYQQSLDQGLQFLIQYYNGEERAKGNILERFSAQQFPDLHSELNLSSLELGDSALYFCASSPGLAGYYNEQFFGPGTRLTVL.

This clonotype appeared many times. The chain links TRBV4-3 to TRBJ2-7, with TRBD2 matching over 10 bases. J lost 4 bases, V lost 3 bases, and 6 bases had no gene match. The CDR3 length is 15 residues. Germline CDR1 LGHNA, CDR2 YSLEER. This CDR3 reads CASSQGTSAWYEQYF. CDR3 sequence (DNA): TGCGCCAGCAGCCAGGGGACTAGCGCCTGGTACGAGCAGTACTTC.

There are many counts of this clonotype. This chain uses TRBV12-3 or TRBV12-4 with TRBJ1-4, with unresolved D. Trimming took off 8 bases at V and 8 bases at J, with 18 bases between the two ends. There are 14 residues in the CDR3. Written as DNA, the CDR3 is TGTGCCAGCGCCGTCTGGGGAGGAATCGAAAAACTGTTTTTT. Translation: CASAVWGGIEKLFF.

This clonotype was seen more than once but under ten times. The gene calls are TRBV20-1 and TRBJ2-3, with TRBD2 identical over 12 bases. Per germline, CDR1 DFQATT and CDR2 SNEGSKA (reference sequence). The CDR3 is 16 residues long. With 0 bases clipped from V and 4 bases from J, the junction kept 5 bases outside the gene matches. The CDR3 spells CSARDLTSGSPDTQYF. As DNA, the CDR3 is TGCAGTGCTAGAGATTTGACTAGCGGGAGTCCAGATACGCAGTATTTT.

This clonotype was seen repeatedly, ten times or more. This chain connects TRBV20-1 to TRBJ1-1; D ambiguous. CDR3 length: 11 amino acids. The germline V and J ends were trimmed by 3 bases and 5 bases, with 7 bases remaining between them. Germline V gene lookup returns CDR1 DFQATT and CDR2 SNEGSKA (reference sequence). CDR3 residues: CSASSGTEAFF. Here the CDR3 DNA reads TGCAGTGCTAGTTCGGGGACTGAAGCTTTCTTT.

In its sample, this clonotype was seen a few times. The V and J genes are TRBV20-1 and TRBJ2-3; perhaps TRBD2 as D (5 bases). Per the germline V gene, CDR1 is DFQATT and CDR2 is SNEGSKA (reference sequence). The CDR3 is made up of 14 amino acids. Trimming left V 6 bases short and J 0 bases short, with 13 bases between. The CDR3 spells CSAGRLASTDTQYF. The CDR3 region has the DNA TGCAGTGCAGGGCGGCTAGCTAGCACAGATACGCAGTATTTT.

This clonotype was seen a handful of times. V and J are TRBV3-1 and TRBJ1-6, with D possibly TRBD1 on 6 matching bases. This CDR3 region has 17 residues. The germline V gene encodes CDR1 LGHDT and CDR2 YNNKEL (reference sequence). V lost 0 bases and J 7 bases, leaving 16 bases between the germline ends. The CDR3 here is CASSQEINRALNSPLHF. The CDR3 nucleotides read TGTGCCAGCAGCCAAGAAATAAACAGGGCCCTGAATTCACCCCTCCACTTT.

The chain carries TRBV20-1 and TRBJ2-3, with D unclear. This CDR3 region has 14 residues. The germline V and J ends were trimmed by 3 bases and 5 bases, with 15 bases remaining between them. Germline loops: CDR1 DFQATT, CDR2 SNEGSKA (reference sequence). CDR3 region: CSASHGRAIDTQYF. CDR3 DNA sequence: TGCAGTGCTAGCCATGGTAGGGCGATAGATACGCAGTATTTT.

The J gene is TRBJ2-1, the V gene TRBV19; no definite D call. V was trimmed by 5 bases and J by 5 bases, leaving 16 bases between them. The CDR3 runs 15 residues. CDR1 and CDR2 from the germline V gene are LNHDA and SQIVND (reference sequence). CDR3 sequence reads: CASSSRLGWDNEQFF. CDR3 coding DNA: TGTGCCAGTAGTTCCCGATTAGGGTGGGACAATGAGCAGTTCTTC.

This clonotype appeared a few times. The rearrangement uses TRBV29-1 and TRBJ1-2; 7 positions agree with TRBD1. V trimming: 8 bases; J trimming: 4 bases; junction bases outside the gene matches: 4. Germline V gives CDR1 SQVTM, CDR2 ANQGSEA. This CDR3 region has 11 residues. The CDR3 loop reads CSFGTAYGYTF. The CDR3 DNA follows: TGCAGCTTTGGGACAGCCTATGGCTACACCTTC.

This clonotype was seen at least ten times. V is TRBV6-2 or TRBV6-3 and J is TRBJ2-7; D call uncertain. Trimming removed 6 bases at V and 2 bases at J, with 11 bases between. This CDR3 has 13 amino acids. Per the germline V gene, CDR1 is MNHEY and CDR2 is SVGEGT. The CDR3 region is CASSLTETYEQYF. The DNA for the CDR3 is TGTGCCAGCAGCTTAACAGAGACCTACGAGCAGTACTTC.